This T cell receptor beta chain was captured by sequencing in a study of cytomegalovirus exposure and HLA in healthy donors. Study outcomes and limitations: What TCR beta sequences reportedly achieved was accurate prediction of HLA-A and HLA-B alleles in most subjects. Cytomegalovirus-associated TCR beta chains were listed, numbering more than 150. Prior analysis indicated that the majority of TCR beta V segments exhibited productivity approximately 90% or approximately 30% of the time.

PCR amplification relied on 60 Vbeta primers (plus 13 Jbeta primers). As processed by the authors: Later, tens of millions of unique TCR beta chains were counted in an analysis, and some 9.9 million of them were shared. TCRdb's copy holds only in-frame clones and misses some; the assay was immunoSEQ multiplex PCR. D and trimming come from the DNA, and the V and J calls and clone size come from that table. The sample includes about 120,000 clones, roughly 80% of them seen just once. CDR3 size: 16 residues. Germline CDR1 and CDR2: SGHRS and YFSETQ. Trimming took 0 bases from V and 3 from J, leaving 12 bases between them. On this clone itself: Its antigen remains unidentified.

The V call is TRBV5-1, the J call TRBJ1-4; no definite D call. Sequencing input: PBMCs. The TCR sequence derives from a woman aged 35 to 49 in good health and CMV-seropositive. The chain's CDR3 is CASSLDGVRANEKLFF. CDR3 nucleotide sequence: TGCGCCAGCAGCTTGGACGGGGTCCGGGCTAATGAAAAACTGTTTTTT. Supplemented by reference TRBV5-1 and TRBJ1-4, the full variable domain reads KAGVTQTPRYLIKTRGQQVTLSCSPISGHRSVSWYQQTPGQGLQFLFEYFSETQRNKGNFPGRFSGRQFSNSRSEMNVSTLELGDSALYLCASSLDGVRANEKLFFGSGTQLSVL.